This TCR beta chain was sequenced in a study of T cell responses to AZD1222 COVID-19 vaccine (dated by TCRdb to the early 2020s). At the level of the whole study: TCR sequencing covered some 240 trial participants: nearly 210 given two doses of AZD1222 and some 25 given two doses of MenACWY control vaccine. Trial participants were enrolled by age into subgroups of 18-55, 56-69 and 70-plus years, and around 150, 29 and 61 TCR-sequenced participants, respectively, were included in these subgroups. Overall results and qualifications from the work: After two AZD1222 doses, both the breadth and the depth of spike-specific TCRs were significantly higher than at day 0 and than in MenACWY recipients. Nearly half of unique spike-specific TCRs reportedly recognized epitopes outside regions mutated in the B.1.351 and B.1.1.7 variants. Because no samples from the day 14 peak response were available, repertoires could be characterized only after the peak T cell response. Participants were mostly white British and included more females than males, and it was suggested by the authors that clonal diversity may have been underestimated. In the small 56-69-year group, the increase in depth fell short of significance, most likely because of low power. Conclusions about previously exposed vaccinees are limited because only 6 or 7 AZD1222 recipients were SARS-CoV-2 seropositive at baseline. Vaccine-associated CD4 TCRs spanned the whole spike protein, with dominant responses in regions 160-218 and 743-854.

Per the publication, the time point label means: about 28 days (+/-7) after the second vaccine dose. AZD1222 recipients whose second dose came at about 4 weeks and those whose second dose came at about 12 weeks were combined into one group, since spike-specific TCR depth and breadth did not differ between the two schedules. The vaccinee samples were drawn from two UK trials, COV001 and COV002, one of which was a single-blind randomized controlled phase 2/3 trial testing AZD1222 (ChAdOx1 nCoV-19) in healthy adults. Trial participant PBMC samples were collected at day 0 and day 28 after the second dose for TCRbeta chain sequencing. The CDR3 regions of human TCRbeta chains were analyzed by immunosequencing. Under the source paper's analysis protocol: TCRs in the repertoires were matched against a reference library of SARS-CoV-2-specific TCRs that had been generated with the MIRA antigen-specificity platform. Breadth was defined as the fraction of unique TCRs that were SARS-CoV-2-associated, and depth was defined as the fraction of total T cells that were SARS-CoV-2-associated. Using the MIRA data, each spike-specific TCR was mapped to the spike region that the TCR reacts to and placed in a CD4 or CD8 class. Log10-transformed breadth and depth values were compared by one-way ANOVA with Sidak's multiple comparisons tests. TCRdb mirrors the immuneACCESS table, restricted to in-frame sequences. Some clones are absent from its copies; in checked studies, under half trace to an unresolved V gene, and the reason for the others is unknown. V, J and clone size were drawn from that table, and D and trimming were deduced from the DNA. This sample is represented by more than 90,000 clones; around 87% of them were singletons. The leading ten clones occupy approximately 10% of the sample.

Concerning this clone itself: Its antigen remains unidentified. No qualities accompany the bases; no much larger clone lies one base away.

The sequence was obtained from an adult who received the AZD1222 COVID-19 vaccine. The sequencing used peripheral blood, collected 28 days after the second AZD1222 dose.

The CDR3 region: CASSQRSQGSGYTF. The DNA sequence is TGTGCCAGCAGCCAACGTTCGCAGGGTAGCGGCTACACCTTC. This chain joins TRBV14 to TRBJ1-2; the best D guess is TRBD1, with 5 bases matching. The CDR1 and CDR2 encoded by the germline V gene are SGHDN and FVKESK. The CDR3 numbers 14 residues from cysteine through phenylalanine. Of all the DNA, just the CDR3 is kept, 42 bases in frame from base 1. V drops 2 bases and J drops 8 bases, leaving 15 bases in between. Extended through the reference TRBV14 and TRBJ1-2 proteins, this CDR3 yields the full variable domain: EAGVTQFPSHSVIEKGQTVTLRCDPISGHDNLYWYRRVMGKEIKFLLHFVKESKQDESGMPNNRFLAERTGGTYSTLKVQPAELEDSGVYFCASSQRSQGSGYTFGSGTRLTVV.